These 24 T cell receptor beta chains were sequenced from one sample in a study of OX40 agonist ivuxolimab in advanced cancers. Method: immunoSEQ multiplex PCR; TCRdb's copy keeps in-frame clones and lacks some. The sample lists almost 70,000 clones; roughly 88% were seen once. This sample comprised CD4+ or CD8+ T cells sorted from blood, obtained in a trial of the OX40 agonist ivuxolimab. The receptors originated from an adult with an advanced solid tumor such as melanoma, head and neck, liver or kidney cancer.

This clone was seen only once. This chain uses TRBV5-1 with TRBJ1-4; D gene unclear. Germline V gene lookup returns CDR1 SGHRS and CDR2 YFSETQ. The length of the CDR3 is 13 residues. The germline V and J ends were trimmed by 4 bases and 4 bases, with 8 bases remaining between them. The CDR3 protein is CASSLDGNEKLFF. The DNA for the CDR3 is TGCGCCAGCAGCCTGGACGGTAATGAAAAACTGTTTTTT.

This chain uses TRBV4-2 with TRBJ2-6; D gene unclear. The germline V and J ends were trimmed by 4 bases and 0 bases, with 10 bases remaining between them. The CDR3 extends over 16 amino acids. Germline CDR1 is LGHNA and CDR2 is YNFKEQ. The CDR3 region is CASSPVSSSGANVLTF. The CDR3 DNA reads TGTGCCAGCAGCCCAGTCAGTTCCTCTGGGGCCAACGTCCTGACTTTC.

The rearrangement links TRBV11-3 to TRBJ1-1; D might be TRBD1 (6 bases). Germline CDR1 is SGHNT and CDR2 is YENEEA. V was pared by 7 bases and J by 8 bases, with 17 bases between. CDR3 length equals 13 residues. CDR3: CASNLGTGKEAFF. In DNA form, the CDR3 reads TGTGCCAGCAACTTGGGAACAGGGAAGGAAGCTTTCTTT.

This chain links TRBV5-1 with TRBJ2-1, with unresolved D. Germline assignment: CDR1 SGHRS and CDR2 YFSETQ. The CDR3 is 12 amino acids. V lost 1 base, J lost 6 bases, and 5 bases lay in between. DNA of the CDR3: TGCGCCAGCAGCTTGTGGGGCAATGAGCAGTTCTTC. Its protein product is CASSLWGNEQFF.

V is TRBV2 and J is TRBJ2-5; D call uncertain. CDR3 length equals 15 residues. The V and J ends lost 0 bases and 4 bases respectively, with 12 bases between them. The germline V gene encodes CDR1 SNHLY and CDR2 FYNNEI. The CDR3 protein is CASSEALRVGETQYF. DNA for the CDR3: TGTGCCAGCAGTGAAGCGCTACGGGTAGGAGAGACCCAGTACTTC.

The chain has TRBV6-5 and TRBJ1-2; D is perhaps TRBD1 (5 bases). Between the trimmed V and J ends, which lost 6 bases and 3 bases, there was a span of 11 bases. Germline V CDR1 and CDR2: MNHEY, SVGAGI. This CDR3 spans 13 amino acids. The CDR3: CASRPDRHYGYTF. The CDR3 nucleotides read TGTGCCAGCAGACCTGACAGACACTATGGCTACACCTTC.

The chain is built from TRBV15 and TRBJ1-5; no clear D. The V and J ends lost 0 bases and 6 bases respectively, with 3 bases between them. Per the germline V gene, CDR1 is LNHNV and CDR2 is YYDKDF (reference sequence). The CDR3 runs 12 residues. In nucleotides, the CDR3 is TGTGCCACCAGCAGAGATCGTCAGCCCCAGCATTTT. Its protein is CATSRDRQPQHF.

This chain links TRBV14 with TRBJ1-2, with TRBD1 matching 7 bases. CDR1 SGHDN and CDR2 FVKESK come from the germline V gene. V lost 2 bases, J lost 7 bases, and 7 bases stayed unmatched. The CDR3 extends over 14 amino acids. The CDR3 DNA reads as TGTGCCAGCAGCCAACAGGGGGTAGGGTTTGGCTACACCTTC. Its translation: CASSQQGVGFGYTF.

The V and J genes are TRBV7-9 and TRBJ2-3; 13 bases map to TRBD2. The J segment lost 6 bases and the V segment lost 4 bases, leaving 1 base of the junction unmatched. From germline, CDR1 is SEHNR and CDR2 FQNEAQ (reference sequence). The CDR3 has 14 amino acids. CDR3 nucleotides: TGTGCCAGCAGCTCGGGACTAGCGGGGGATACGCAGTATTTT. This translates into CASSSGLAGDTQYF.

The chain carries TRBV6-6 and TRBJ1-4; unclear D gene. V dropped 7 bases and J dropped 5 bases, with 11 bases sitting between them. Germline V gives CDR1 MNHNY, CDR2 SVGAGI (reference sequence). The CDR3 is 13 residues long. CDR3 sequence (DNA): TGTGCCAGCATGCGGAGCCTGAATGAAAAACTGTTTTTT. Residues: CASMRSLNEKLFF.

The chain uses TRBV7-9 and TRBJ2-7; the D call may be TRBD1 or TRBD2 (5 bases each). CDR1 is SEHNR and CDR2 is FQNEAQ in the germline V gene (reference sequence). V lost 3 bases, J lost 3 bases, and 12 bases lay in between. The CDR3 totals 14 residues. The CDR3, as DNA: TGTGCCAGCAGCTTTTCGGGGACGATCTACGAGCAGTACTTC. It codes for CASSFSGTIYEQYF. The entire variable domain, with the rest obtained from reference TRBV7-9 and TRBJ2-7, is as follows: DTGVSQNPRHKITKRGQNVTFRCDPISEHNRLYWYRQTLGQGPEFLTYFQNEAQLEKSRLLSDRFSAERPKGSFSTLEIQRTEQGDSAMYLCASSFSGTIYEQYFGPGTRLTVT.

The chain employs TRBV7-3 and TRBJ1-1; D unresolved. Trimming pared 1 base from V and 5 bases from J, leaving 11 bases between. The CDR3 runs 14 residues. The V gene's germline CDR1 is SGHTA and CDR2 FQGTGA. The CDR3 reads CASSLRREGTEAFF. CDR3 in DNA: TGTGCCAGCAGCTTAAGAAGGGAAGGAACTGAAGCTTTCTTT.

The chain links TRBV6-5 to TRBJ1-6; D uncertain. Germline CDR1 is MNHEY and CDR2 is SVGAGI. V was cut by 6 bases and J by 14 bases, with 14 bases left in between. The CDR3 covers 12 residues. DNA of the CDR3: TGTGCCAGCAGAGACGGGCTTTCGGCCCTCCACTTT. Translated, it gives CASRDGLSALHF.

The genes are TRBV5-1 and TRBJ2-7; TRBD1 is a possible D gene (5 bases). V gave up 6 bases and J gave up 7 bases, with 17 bases separating them. The CDR3 sequence is 13 residues long. Germline values: CDR1 SGHRS, CDR2 YFSETQ. CDR3 sequence reads: CASTTPGKGEQYF. Here the CDR3 DNA reads TGCGCCAGCACGACCCCAGGAAAGGGGGAGCAGTACTTC.

V usage is TRBV10-3 and J usage is TRBJ2-5; D ambiguous. This CDR3 contains 13 residues. Trimming left V 2 bases short and J 2 bases short, with 6 bases between. Germline V lookup: CDR1 ENHRY, CDR2 SYGVKD. CDR3 protein: CAISERQQETQYF. The CDR3 coding sequence is TGTGCCATCAGTGAGCGGCAGCAAGAGACCCAGTACTTC.

This chain joins TRBV6-4 and TRBJ1-5, with D possibly matching TRBD1 (5 bases). Deletions cut 2 bases from V and 9 bases from J, with 14 bases between. CDR1 MRHNA and CDR2 SNTAGT come from the germline V gene. The CDR3 contains 14 residues. As DNA, the CDR3 is TGTGCCAGCAGTGACATCGGAGGGGAATCGCCCCAGCATTTT. This sequence encodes CASSDIGGESPQHF.

This chain uses TRBV5-4 with TRBJ2-2, with D perhaps being TRBD1 or TRBD2 (6 bases each). CDR1 and CDR2 (germline): SGHNT, YYREEE (reference sequence). Trimming cost V 9 bases and J 6 bases, with 12 bases left between them. CDR3 length: 12 residues. In nucleotides, the CDR3 is TGTGCCACGAGAGGGGGGTCCGGGGAGCTGTTTTTT. It is translated as CATRGGSGELFF.

Only a few counts were recorded for this clone. The chain couples TRBV6-5 to TRBJ1-1; 7 bases line up with TRBD1. This CDR3 region has 13 residues. Germline V gene lookup returns CDR1 MNHEY and CDR2 SVGAGI. Trimming removed 6 bases from V and 1 base from J; junction bases left unmatched: 2. CDR3 coding DNA: TGTGCCAGCAGACGGGACAGGAACACTGAAGCTTTCTTT. Its translation: CASRRDRNTEAFF.

The chain has TRBV11-3 and TRBJ1-1, with D possibly matching TRBD1 (5 bases). V lost 5 bases and J lost 6, with 19 bases in between. Germline V gives CDR1 SGHNT, CDR2 YENEEA. The CDR3 sequence is 15 residues long. CDR3 loop: CASSVSGRKGSEAFF. For the CDR3, the DNA is TGTGCCAGCAGCGTCTCCGGTCGCAAGGGGTCTGAAGCTTTCTTT.

The chain carries TRBV20-1 and TRBJ2-1; 8 bases are shared with TRBD1. With 6 bases clipped from V and 8 bases from J, the junction kept 3 bases outside the gene matches. The CDR3 contains 11 residues. CDR1 DFQATT and CDR2 SNEGSKA come from the germline V gene (reference sequence). The DNA of the CDR3 is TGCAGTGCGGACAGGGACCATGAGCAGTTCTTC. Amino acids: CSADRDHEQFF.

The rearrangement joins TRBV7-8 to TRBJ1-5; 8 nucleotides line up with TRBD1. CDR1 and CDR2 from the germline V gene are SGHVS and FQNEAQ. The CDR3 runs 15 residues. The ends lost 5 bases at V and 4 bases at J; junction bases unmatched: 7. CDR3 nucleotide sequence: TGTGCCAGCAGCCAGGGGACAGGAATAAATCAGCCCCAGCATTTT. Translation: CASSQGTGINQPQHF.

In its sample, this clone was seen a few times. The J gene is TRBJ2-5, the V gene TRBV7-2, with D unclear. Germline lookup yields CDR1 SGHTA and CDR2 FQGNSA. The CDR3 sequence is 15 residues long. Deletions cut 6 bases from V and 1 base from J, with 15 bases between. The DNA of the CDR3 is TGTGCCAGCAGGCCCCCGGCGGCTCTCCAAGAGACCCAGTACTTC. Protein: CASRPPAALQETQYF.

This clone was seen once. The chain couples TRBV18 to TRBJ1-5; TRBD1 aligns across 11 bases. V was clipped by 2 bases and J by 7 bases; unmatched bases: 4. This CDR3 contains 15 residues. In germline, CDR1 is KGHSH, CDR2 LQKENI. For the CDR3, the DNA is TGTGCCAGCTCACCAGGGACAGGGGGGAAACAGCCCCAGCATTTT. It translates to CASSPGTGGKQPQHF. The full variable domain, completed using reference TRBV18 and TRBJ1-5, is NAGVMQNPRHLVRRRGQEARLRCSPMKGHSHVYWYRQLPEEGLKFMVYLQKENIIDESGMPKERFSAEFPKEGPSILRIQQVVRGDSAAYFCASSPGTGGKQPQHFGDGTRLSIL.

The rearrangement uses TRBV7-8 and TRBJ1-6; TRBD1 matches at 8 bases. Germline lookup yields CDR1 SGHVS and CDR2 FQNEAQ. The CDR3 is 16 residues long. The junction had 6 bases not matched to a gene; V was cut back by 4 bases and J by 4 bases. The CDR3 region is CASSSPTGAYNSPLHF. The CDR3 bases are TGTGCCAGCAGCTCCCCGACAGGGGCTTATAATTCACCCCTCCACTTT.